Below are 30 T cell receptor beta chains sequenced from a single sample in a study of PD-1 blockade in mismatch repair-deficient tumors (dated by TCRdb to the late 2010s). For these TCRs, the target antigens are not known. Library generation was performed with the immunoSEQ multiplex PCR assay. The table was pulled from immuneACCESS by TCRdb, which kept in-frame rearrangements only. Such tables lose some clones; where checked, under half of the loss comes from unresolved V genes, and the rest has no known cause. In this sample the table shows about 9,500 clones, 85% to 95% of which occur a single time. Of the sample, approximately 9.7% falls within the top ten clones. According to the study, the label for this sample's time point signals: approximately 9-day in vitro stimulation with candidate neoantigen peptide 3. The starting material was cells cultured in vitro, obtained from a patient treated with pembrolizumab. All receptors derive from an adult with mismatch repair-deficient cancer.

CDR3 residues: CASRATGEAFF. The CDR3 DNA is TGTGCCAGCAGGGCGACGGGTGAGGCTTTCTTT. The chain links TRBV6-5 to TRBJ1-1; D unresolved. The ends were cut back, 6 bases at V and 11 bases at J, with 13 bases in the middle. The CDR3 is 11 residues long. Germline CDR1 MNHEY, CDR2 SVGAGI.

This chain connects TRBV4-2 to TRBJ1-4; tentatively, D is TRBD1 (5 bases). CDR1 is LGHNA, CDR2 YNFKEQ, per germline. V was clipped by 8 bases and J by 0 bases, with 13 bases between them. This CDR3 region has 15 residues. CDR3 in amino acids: CASGGTVSTNEKLFF. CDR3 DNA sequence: TGTGCCAGCGGTGGGACGGTCTCAACTAATGAAAAACTGTTTTTT.

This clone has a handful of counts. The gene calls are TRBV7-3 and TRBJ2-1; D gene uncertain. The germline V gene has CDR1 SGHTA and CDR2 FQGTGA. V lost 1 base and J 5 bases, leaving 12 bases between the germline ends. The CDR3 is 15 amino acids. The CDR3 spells CASSLRNRENNEQFF. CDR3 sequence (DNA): TGTGCCAGCAGCTTAAGGAACCGTGAGAACAATGAGCAGTTCTTC.

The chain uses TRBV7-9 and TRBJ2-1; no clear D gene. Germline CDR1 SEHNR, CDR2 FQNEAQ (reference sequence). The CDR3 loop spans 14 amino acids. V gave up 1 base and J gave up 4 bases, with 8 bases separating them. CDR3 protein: CASSLESRYNEQFF. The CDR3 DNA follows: TGTGCCAGCAGCTTAGAGTCCCGGTACAATGAGCAGTTCTTC.

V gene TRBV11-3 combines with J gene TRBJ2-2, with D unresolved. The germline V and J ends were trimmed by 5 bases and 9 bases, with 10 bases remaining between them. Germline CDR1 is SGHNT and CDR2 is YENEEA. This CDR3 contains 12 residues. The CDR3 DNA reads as TGTGCCAGCAGCGACATGGGTCGGGAGCTGTTTTTT. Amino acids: CASSDMGRELFF.

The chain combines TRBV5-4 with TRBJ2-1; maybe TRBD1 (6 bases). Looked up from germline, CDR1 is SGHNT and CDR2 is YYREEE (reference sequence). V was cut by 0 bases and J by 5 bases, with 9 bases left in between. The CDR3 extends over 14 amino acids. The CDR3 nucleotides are TGTGCCAGCAGCTTGGGGCCAGGGGACAATGAGCAGTTCTTC. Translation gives CASSLGPGDNEQFF. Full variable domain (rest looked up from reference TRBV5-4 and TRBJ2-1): ETGVTQSPTHLIKTRGQQVTLRCSSQSGHNTVSWYQQALGQGPQFIFQYYREEENGRGNFPPRFSGLQFPNYSSELNVNALELDDSALYLCASSLGPGDNEQFFGPGTRLTVL.

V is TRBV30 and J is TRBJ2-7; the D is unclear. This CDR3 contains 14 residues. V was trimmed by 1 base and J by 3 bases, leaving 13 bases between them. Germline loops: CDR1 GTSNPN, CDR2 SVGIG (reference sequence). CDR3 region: CAWSGVGIRYEQYF. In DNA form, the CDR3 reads TGTGCCTGGAGTGGGGTGGGGATACGCTACGAGCAGTACTTC.

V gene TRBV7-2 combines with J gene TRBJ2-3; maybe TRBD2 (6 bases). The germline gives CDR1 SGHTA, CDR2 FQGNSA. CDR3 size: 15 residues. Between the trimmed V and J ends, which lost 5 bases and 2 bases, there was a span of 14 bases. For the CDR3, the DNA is TGTGCCAGCAGCAGGGGACTCCCTCTCACAGATACGCAGTATTTT. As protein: CASSRGLPLTDTQYF.

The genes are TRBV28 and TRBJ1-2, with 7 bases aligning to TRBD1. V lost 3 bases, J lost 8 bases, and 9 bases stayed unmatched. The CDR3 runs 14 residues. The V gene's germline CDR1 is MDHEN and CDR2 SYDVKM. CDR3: CASSFLGQDWGYTF. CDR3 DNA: TGTGCCAGCAGTTTTCTCGGACAGGATTGGGGCTACACCTTC.

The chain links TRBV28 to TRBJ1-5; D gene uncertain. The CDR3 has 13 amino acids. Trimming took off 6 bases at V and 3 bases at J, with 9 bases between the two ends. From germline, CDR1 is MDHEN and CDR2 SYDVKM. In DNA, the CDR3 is TGTGCCAGCAGGGGTCAGTACAATCAGCCCCAGCATTTT. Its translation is CASRGQYNQPQHF.

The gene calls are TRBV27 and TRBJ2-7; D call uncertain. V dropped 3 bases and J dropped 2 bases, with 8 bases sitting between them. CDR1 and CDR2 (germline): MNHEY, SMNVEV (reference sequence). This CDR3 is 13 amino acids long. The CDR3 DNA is TGTGCCAGCAGTTTCGGTCCTCCCTACGAGCAGTACTTC. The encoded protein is CASSFGPPYEQYF.

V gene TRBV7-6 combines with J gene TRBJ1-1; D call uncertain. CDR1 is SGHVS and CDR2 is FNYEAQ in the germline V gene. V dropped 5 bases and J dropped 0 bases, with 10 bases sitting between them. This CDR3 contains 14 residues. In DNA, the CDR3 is TGTGCCAGCAGCATAGAACAGATGAACACTGAAGCTTTCTTT. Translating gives CASSIEQMNTEAFF.

CDR3 DNA: TGTGCCAGCATCGCGTCTGCAGGGGCGGTCGAGCAGTACTTC. It is translated as CASIASAGAVEQYF. This chain uses TRBV28 with TRBJ2-7; maybe TRBD1 (6 bases). The CDR3 has 14 amino acids. V was clipped by 7 bases and J by 6 bases, with 19 bases between them. Germline lookup yields CDR1 MDHEN and CDR2 SYDVKM.

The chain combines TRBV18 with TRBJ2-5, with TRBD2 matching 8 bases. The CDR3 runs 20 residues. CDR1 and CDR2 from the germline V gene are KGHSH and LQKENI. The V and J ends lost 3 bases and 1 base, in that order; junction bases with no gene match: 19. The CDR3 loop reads CASSPHPPAGDRIFQETQYF. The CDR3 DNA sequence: TGTGCCAGCTCACCTCACCCACCAGCGGGAGACCGTATATTCCAAGAGACCCAGTACTTC.

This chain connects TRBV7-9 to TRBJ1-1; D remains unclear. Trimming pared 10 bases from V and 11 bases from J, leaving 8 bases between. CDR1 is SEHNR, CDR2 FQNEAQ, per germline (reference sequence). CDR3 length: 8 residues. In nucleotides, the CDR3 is TGTGCCACCTCAAGGGCTTTCTTT. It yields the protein CATSRAFF.

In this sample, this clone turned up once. The CDR3 DNA sequence: TGTGCCAGCTCCCACGGAAATACGCAGTATTTT. Amino acid sequence: CASSHGNTQYF. The chain employs TRBV7-9 and TRBJ2-3; the D is unclear. The V end was cut by 8 bases, the J end by 7 bases, with 10 bases between. The CDR3 extends over 11 amino acids. CDR1 and CDR2 (germline): SEHNR, FQNEAQ (reference sequence).

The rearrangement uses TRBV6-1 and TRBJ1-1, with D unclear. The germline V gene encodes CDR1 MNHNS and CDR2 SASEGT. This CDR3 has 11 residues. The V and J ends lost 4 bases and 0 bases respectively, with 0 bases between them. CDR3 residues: CASSVNTEAFF. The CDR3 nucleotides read TGTGCCAGCAGTGTGAACACTGAAGCTTTCTTT.

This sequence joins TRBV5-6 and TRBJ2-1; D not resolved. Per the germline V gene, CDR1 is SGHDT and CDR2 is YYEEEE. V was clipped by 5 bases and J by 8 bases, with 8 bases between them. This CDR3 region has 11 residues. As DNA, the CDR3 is TGTGCCAGCAGTGTGGGTCATGAGCAGTTCTTC. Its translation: CASSVGHEQFF.

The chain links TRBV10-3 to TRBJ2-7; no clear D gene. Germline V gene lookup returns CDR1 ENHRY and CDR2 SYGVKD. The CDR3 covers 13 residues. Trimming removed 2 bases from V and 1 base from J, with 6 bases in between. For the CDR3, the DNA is TGTGCCATCAGTGAGATCCAGTCCTACGAGCAGTACTTC. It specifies CAISEIQSYEQYF.

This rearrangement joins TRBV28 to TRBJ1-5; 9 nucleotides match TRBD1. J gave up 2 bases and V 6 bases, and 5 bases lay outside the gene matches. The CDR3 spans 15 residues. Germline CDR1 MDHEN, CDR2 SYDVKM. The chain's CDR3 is CASRTGGSGNQPQHF. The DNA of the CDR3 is TGTGCCAGCAGGACAGGGGGTTCTGGCAATCAGCCCCAGCATTTT.

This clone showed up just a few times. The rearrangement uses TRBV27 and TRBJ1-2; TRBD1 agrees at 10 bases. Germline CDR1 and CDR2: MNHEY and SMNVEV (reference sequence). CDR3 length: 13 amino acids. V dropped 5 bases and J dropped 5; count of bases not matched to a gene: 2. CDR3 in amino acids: CASSRGQGYGYTF. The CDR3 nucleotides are TGTGCCAGCAGTCGGGGACAGGGGTATGGCTACACCTTC.

CDR3: CASSPDRGLGYTF. DNA of the CDR3: TGTGCCAGCAGCCCCGACAGGGGGCTGGGCTACACCTTC. The rearrangement links TRBV6-5 to TRBJ1-2, with 10 bases matching TRBD1. V gave up 6 bases and J gave up 8 bases; unmatched junction bases: 6. From germline, CDR1 is MNHEY and CDR2 SVGAGI. The CDR3 contains 13 residues.

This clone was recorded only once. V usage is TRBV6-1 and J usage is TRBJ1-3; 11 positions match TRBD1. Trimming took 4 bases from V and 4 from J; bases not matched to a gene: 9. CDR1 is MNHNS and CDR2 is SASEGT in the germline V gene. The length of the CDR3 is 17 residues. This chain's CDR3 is CASSGGVDRGRGNTIYF. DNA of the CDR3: TGTGCCAGCAGTGGTGGGGTGGACAGGGGGCGCGGAAACACCATATATTTT.

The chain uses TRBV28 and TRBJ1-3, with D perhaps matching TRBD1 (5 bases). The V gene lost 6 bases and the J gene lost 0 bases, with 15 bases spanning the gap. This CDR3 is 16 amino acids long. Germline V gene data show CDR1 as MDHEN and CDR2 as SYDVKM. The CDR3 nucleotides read TGTGCCAGCAGGGATGACAGCCTTATCTCTGGAAACACCATATATTTT. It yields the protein CASRDDSLISGNTIYF.

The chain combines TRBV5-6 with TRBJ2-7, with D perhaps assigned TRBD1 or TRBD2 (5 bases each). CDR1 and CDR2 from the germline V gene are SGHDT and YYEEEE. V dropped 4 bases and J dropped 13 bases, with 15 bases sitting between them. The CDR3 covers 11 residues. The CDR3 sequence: CASSGRLGLYF. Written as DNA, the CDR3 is TGTGCCAGCAGCGGGAGACTGGGGCTTTACTTC.

CDR3 nucleotide sequence: TGTGCCAGCGCCCCCGGGGGACTGGTGGGCACAGATACGCAGTATTTT. Translating gives CASAPGGLVGTDTQYF. The chain joins TRBV9 to TRBJ2-3; D is possibly TRBD2 (6 bases). Germline CDR1 and CDR2: SGDLS and YYNGEE. CDR3 length: 16 residues. The germline V and J ends were trimmed by 7 bases and 1 base, with 19 bases remaining between them.

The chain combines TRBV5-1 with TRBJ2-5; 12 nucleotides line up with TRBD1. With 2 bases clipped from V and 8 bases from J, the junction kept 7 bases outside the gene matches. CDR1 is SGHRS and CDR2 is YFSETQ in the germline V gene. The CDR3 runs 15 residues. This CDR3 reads CASSFEGTGGRTQYF. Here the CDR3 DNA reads TGCGCCAGCAGCTTTGAGGGGACAGGGGGCCGAACCCAGTACTTC. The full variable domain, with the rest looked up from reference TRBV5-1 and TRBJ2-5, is KAGVTQTPRYLIKTRGQQVTLSCSPISGHRSVSWYQQTPGQGLQFLFEYFSETQRNKGNFPGRFSGRQFSNSRSEMNVSTLELGDSALYLCASSFEGTGGRTQYFGPGTRLLVL.

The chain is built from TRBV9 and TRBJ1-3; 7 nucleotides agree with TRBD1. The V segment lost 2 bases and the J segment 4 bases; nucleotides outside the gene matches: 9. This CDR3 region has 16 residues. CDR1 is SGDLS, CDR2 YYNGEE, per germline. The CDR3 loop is CASSVGTATLGNTIYF. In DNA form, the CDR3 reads TGTGCCAGCAGCGTCGGGACAGCAACCCTCGGAAACACCATATATTTT.

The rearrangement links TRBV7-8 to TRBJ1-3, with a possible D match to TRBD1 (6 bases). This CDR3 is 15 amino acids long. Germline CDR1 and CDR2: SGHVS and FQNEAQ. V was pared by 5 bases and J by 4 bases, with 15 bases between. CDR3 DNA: TGTGCCAGCAGCCAAAGCACAGGGCTCGGAAACACCATATATTTT. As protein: CASSQSTGLGNTIYF.

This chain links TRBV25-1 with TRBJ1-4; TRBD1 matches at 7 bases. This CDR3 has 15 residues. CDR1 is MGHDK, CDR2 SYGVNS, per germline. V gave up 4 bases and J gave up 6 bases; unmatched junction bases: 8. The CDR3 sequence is CASSGLGGEDEKLFF. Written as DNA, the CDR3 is TGTGCCAGCAGTGGTCTAGGGGGCGAAGATGAAAAACTGTTTTTT.